What follows are 26 T cell receptor beta chains derived from one specimen sequenced in a study of T cell changes during pregnancy in multiple sclerosis (dated by TCRdb to 2018 to 2020). Preparation of the library involved the immunoSEQ multiplex PCR assay. Imported from immuneACCESS, the table was reduced by TCRdb to in-frame sequences with V and J called. These copies leave out some clones; in studies compared against another copy, an unresolved V gene accounts for under half, and the cause of the remainder is not known. The sample yields approximately 88,000 clones; around 92% were counted once. Less than 2.5% of the sample lies in the top ten. Material: peripheral blood, obtained in the third trimester of pregnancy. These receptor sequences come from a female donor with multiple sclerosis, enrolled in a pregnancy study.

This clone was seen only once. The chain recombines TRBV9 with TRBJ2-2; D gene ambiguous. V was pared by 4 bases and J by 0 bases, with 13 bases between. CDR1 is SGDLS and CDR2 is YYNGEE in the germline V gene. The CDR3 contains 16 residues. CDR3 DNA: TGTGCCAGCAGCCGATTAAGTACAGCGAACACCGGGGAGCTGTTTTTT. Translation: CASSRLSTANTGELFF.

V usage is TRBV19 and J usage is TRBJ1-5; 8 bases fit TRBD1. V trimming: 5 bases; J trimming: 3 bases; junction bases outside the gene matches: 6. Germline V lookup: CDR1 LNHDA, CDR2 SQIVND (reference sequence). The CDR3 covers 15 residues. CDR3 region: CASSLQGAPNQPQHF. In DNA, the CDR3 is TGTGCCAGTAGTTTGCAGGGGGCCCCCAATCAGCCCCAGCATTTT.

This clone came up once. V gene TRBV30 combines with J gene TRBJ2-1; maybe TRBD1 (5 bases). The germline V and J ends were trimmed by 1 base and 6 bases, with 10 bases remaining between them. Germline V gives CDR1 GTSNPN, CDR2 SVGIG (reference sequence). This CDR3 contains 13 residues. The CDR3 reads CAWSARRGNEQFF. CDR3 sequence (DNA): TGTGCCTGGAGTGCCAGAAGGGGCAATGAGCAGTTCTTC.

This chain connects TRBV30 to TRBJ2-2; 7 bases align to TRBD2. The CDR3 runs 14 residues. Germline assignment: CDR1 GTSNPN and CDR2 SVGIG (reference sequence). Trimming at V came to 1 base and at J to 5 bases, leaving 4 bases not matched to a gene. For the CDR3, the DNA is TGTGCCTGGAGTGAGACTAGCCGGACCGGGGAGCTGTTTTTT. Translated: CAWSETSRTGELFF.

Written as DNA, the CDR3 is TGTGCCAGCAGCTCGCCGTCGAGTTACGAGCAGTACTTC. It encodes CASSSPSSYEQYF. The chain employs TRBV7-2 and TRBJ2-7, with D unclear. The CDR3 is 13 residues long. Germline values: CDR1 SGHTA, CDR2 FQGNSA. V lost 4 bases and J lost 4, with 11 bases in between.

The chain recombines TRBV5-4 with TRBJ2-7, with 7 bases that match TRBD2. This CDR3 is 15 amino acids long. The trim removed 4 bases at V and 2 bases at J, leaving 9 bases unmatched. In germline, CDR1 is SGHNT, CDR2 YYREEE (reference sequence). The CDR3: CASSPIGGRPYEQYF. DNA for the CDR3: TGTGCCAGCAGCCCTATCGGGGGGAGACCCTACGAGCAGTACTTC.

CDR3 residues: CASWMGEDYGYTF. CDR3 DNA sequence: TGTGCCAGTTGGATGGGGGAGGACTATGGCTACACCTTC. The J gene is TRBJ1-2, the V gene TRBV19, with D possibly matching TRBD1 (5 bases). Germline V gene data show CDR1 as LNHDA and CDR2 as SQIVND (reference sequence). The ends were cut back, 8 bases at V and 3 bases at J, with 13 bases in the middle. The CDR3 runs 13 residues.

The chain couples TRBV6-1 to TRBJ1-4, with 7 bases identical to TRBD1. The CDR3 covers 12 residues. V dropped 6 bases and J dropped 14; count of bases not matched to a gene: 9. The germline V gene has CDR1 MNHNS and CDR2 SASEGT. The DNA for the CDR3 is TGTGCCAGCAGGCCAATGACAGGGTACCTGTTTTTT. Residues: CASRPMTGYLFF.

This chain uses TRBV7-3 with TRBJ2-1; a weak D match, TRBD2 (6 bases). CDR1 SGHTA and CDR2 FQGTGA come from the germline V gene. V was clipped by 0 bases and J by 2 bases, with 8 bases between them. There are 15 residues in the CDR3. In DNA, the CDR3 is TGTGCCAGCAGCTTAACTAGCGGAGCCTACAATGAGCAGTTCTTC. Translating it yields CASSLTSGAYNEQFF.

This chain links TRBV27 with TRBJ2-7, with D possibly being TRBD2 (6 bases). Germline assignment: CDR1 MNHEY and CDR2 SMNVEV (reference sequence). This CDR3 is 15 amino acids long. Trimming stripped 2 bases from V and 4 bases from J, with 15 bases between. The CDR3 sequence: CASSLRREALYEQYF. Here the CDR3 DNA reads TGTGCCAGCAGTTTAAGGCGGGAAGCCCTTTACGAGCAGTACTTC.

This rearrangement joins TRBV4-1 to TRBJ2-3; maybe TRBD2 (6 bases). With 1 base removed from V and 3 bases from J, the gap between germline ends came to 11 bases. The CDR3 spans 15 residues. CDR1 is MGHRA, CDR2 YSYEKL, per germline. The CDR3 region is CASSQGDGSTDTQYF. CDR3 DNA: TGCGCCAGCAGCCAAGGTGACGGGAGTACAGATACGCAGTATTTT.

The CDR3 DNA reads TGTGCCAGCAGCTTGGGGCAGGGGGCTAATACGCAGTATTTT. It yields the protein CASSLGQGANTQYF. The chain employs TRBV5-4 and TRBJ2-3, with 8 bases lining up with TRBD1. The CDR3 consists of 14 residues. Losses at the gene ends were 0 bases for V and 7 bases for J; bases not matched to a gene: 4. Germline loops: CDR1 SGHNT, CDR2 YYREEE (reference sequence).

This chain uses TRBV5-3 with TRBJ2-5, with 7 bases matching TRBD2. TRBV5-3 is flagged as an ORF with uncertain function. The V segment lost 0 bases and the J segment 4 bases; nucleotides outside the gene matches: 12. This CDR3 contains 17 residues. The CDR3 DNA reads TGTGCCAGAAGCTTGGGGGATTGGAGGGAGGGAGCAGAGACCCAGTACTTC. Its translation is CARSLGDWREGAETQYF.

The chain recombines TRBV7-2 with TRBJ2-5; TRBD2 is a possible D gene (7 bases). The CDR3 totals 14 residues. Germline values: CDR1 SGHTA, CDR2 FQGNSA. The V end was cut by 3 bases, the J end by 5 bases, with 13 bases between. The CDR3 spells CASSLGGGPETQYF. DNA for the CDR3: TGTGCCAGCAGCTTGGGGGGGGGCCCGGAGACCCAGTACTTC.

This chain joins TRBV4-1 and TRBJ2-7, with TRBD2 matching over 10 bases. Looked up from germline, CDR1 is MGHRA and CDR2 is YSYEKL. V shed 4 bases, J shed 2 bases, and the junction held 5 bases outside the gene matches. CDR3 size: 15 residues. The CDR3 DNA reads TGCGCCAGCAGCCCGGGACTAGCGCGTACCTACGAGCAGTACTTC. It is translated as CASSPGLARTYEQYF.

V gene TRBV6-5 combines with J gene TRBJ2-7; 8 bases are shared with TRBD2. The CDR3 is 15 amino acids. Germline V lookup: CDR1 MNHEY, CDR2 SVGAGI. The trim removed 8 bases at V and 4 bases at J, leaving 13 bases unmatched. The CDR3 DNA reads TGTGCCAGCGCCAAAACGGGGGGGGCCTCTTACGAGCAGTACTTC. This sequence encodes CASAKTGGASYEQYF.

The chain is built from TRBV14 and TRBJ2-7; tentatively, D is TRBD1 (7 bases). The V and J ends lost 1 base and 7 bases respectively, with 14 bases between them. Germline V gives CDR1 SGHDN, CDR2 FVKESK. This CDR3 spans 14 amino acids. For the CDR3, the DNA is TGTGCCAGCAGCCAAGGGACAGGACTAATGGAGCAGTACTTC. Translated, it gives CASSQGTGLMEQYF.

This chain links TRBV29-1 with TRBJ2-3; no clear D. The V end was cut by 3 bases, the J end by 0 bases, with 7 bases between. Germline CDR1 and CDR2: SQVTM and ANQGSEA. CDR3 length: 13 residues. The CDR3 spells CSVDEKSTDTQYF. For the CDR3, the DNA is TGCAGCGTTGACGAGAAGAGCACAGATACGCAGTATTTT.

The V gene is TRBV4-1, the J gene TRBJ2-3; tentative D call: TRBD2 (5 bases). Germline CDR1 is MGHRA and CDR2 is YSYEKL. The CDR3 loop spans 16 amino acids. The V and J ends lost 1 base and 6 bases respectively, with 17 bases between them. DNA for the CDR3: TGCGCCAGCAGCCAAGCGGGAAGTTCCGCGGTCGATACGCAGTATTTT. Residues: CASSQAGSSAVDTQYF.

The chain joins TRBV7-9 to TRBJ2-1; 7 bases fit TRBD2. This CDR3 is built from 16 residues. With V trimmed by 2 bases and J by 6 bases, 10 bases remained unmatched. From germline, CDR1 is SEHNR and CDR2 FQNEAQ (reference sequence). This CDR3 is CASSLLGTTGFNEQFF. CDR3 DNA sequence: TGTGCCAGCAGCTTACTCGGGACTACAGGATTCAATGAGCAGTTCTTC.

The chain recombines TRBV5-1 with TRBJ2-1, with 10 bases matching TRBD2. CDR1 is SGHRS, CDR2 YFSETQ, per germline. V lost 8 bases and J lost 1; bases outside the gene matches: 9. This CDR3 has 16 amino acids. CDR3 nucleotide sequence: TGCGCCAGTAGGACTAGCGGCAGTGTTTCCTACAATGAGCAGTTCTTC. It translates to CASRTSGSVSYNEQFF.

This sequence joins TRBV9 and TRBJ1-1, with TRBD1 identical over 9 bases. CDR1 is SGDLS, CDR2 YYNGEE, per germline. This CDR3 is 17 amino acids long. V lost 4 bases and J lost 6; bases outside the gene matches: 16. The chain's CDR3 is CASSTRPQGQGVSEAFF. The CDR3 DNA sequence: TGTGCCAGCAGCACTCGCCCGCAGGGACAGGGAGTTTCTGAAGCTTTCTTT.

This chain connects TRBV2 to TRBJ2-7; D is perhaps TRBD2 (7 bases). The CDR3 covers 17 residues. CDR1 and CDR2 (germline): SNHLY, FYNNEI. V was cut by 4 bases and J by 5 bases, with 24 bases left in between. The CDR3 here is CASSGPLGAGEGNEQYF. The DNA for the CDR3 is TGTGCCAGCAGTGGGCCCCTAGGGGCAGGGGAGGGGAACGAGCAGTACTTC. The variable domain in full, completed from reference TRBV2 and TRBJ2-7, reads EPEVTQTPSHQVTQMGQEVILRCVPISNHLYFYWYRQILGQKVEFLVSFYNNEISEKSEIFDDQFSVERPDGSNFTLKIRSTKLEDSAMYFCASSGPLGAGEGNEQYFGPGTRLTVT.

The chain combines TRBV5-6 with TRBJ1-1; perhaps TRBD1 as D (5 bases). V lost 0 bases and J lost 10, with 13 bases in between. Germline V lookup: CDR1 SGHDT, CDR2 YYEEEE. This CDR3 comprises 13 residues. CDR3 DNA sequence: TGTGCCAGCAGCTTGGCCTTGGGGGGAACAGCTTTCTTT. The encoded protein is CASSLALGGTAFF.

The chain employs TRBV7-3 and TRBJ2-2; 7 bases line up with TRBD1. In germline, CDR1 is SGHTA, CDR2 FQGTGA. V lost 4 bases to trimming and J lost 6 bases; unmatched junction nucleotides: 5. The CDR3 runs 14 residues. In DNA, the CDR3 is TGTGCCAGCAGCTACTTACAGGGGCCCGGGGAGCTGTTTTTT. Amino acids: CASSYLQGPGELFF. Full variable domain (outside the CDR3, taken from reference TRBV7-3 and TRBJ2-2): GAGVSQTPSNKVTEKGKYVELRCDPISGHTALYWYRQSLGQGPEFLIYFQGTGAADDSGLPNDRFFAVRPEGSVSTLKIQRTERGDSAVYLCASSYLQGPGELFFGEGSRLTVL.

The V gene is TRBV7-8, the J gene TRBJ2-1, with a possible D match to TRBD2 (6 bases). V dropped 6 bases and J dropped 7 bases, with 10 bases sitting between them. The germline V gene has CDR1 SGHVS and CDR2 FQNEAQ. This CDR3 has 12 amino acids. The CDR3 DNA reads TGTGCCAGCAGTTGGGACTCGAATGAGCAGTTCTTC. It yields the protein CASSWDSNEQFF.